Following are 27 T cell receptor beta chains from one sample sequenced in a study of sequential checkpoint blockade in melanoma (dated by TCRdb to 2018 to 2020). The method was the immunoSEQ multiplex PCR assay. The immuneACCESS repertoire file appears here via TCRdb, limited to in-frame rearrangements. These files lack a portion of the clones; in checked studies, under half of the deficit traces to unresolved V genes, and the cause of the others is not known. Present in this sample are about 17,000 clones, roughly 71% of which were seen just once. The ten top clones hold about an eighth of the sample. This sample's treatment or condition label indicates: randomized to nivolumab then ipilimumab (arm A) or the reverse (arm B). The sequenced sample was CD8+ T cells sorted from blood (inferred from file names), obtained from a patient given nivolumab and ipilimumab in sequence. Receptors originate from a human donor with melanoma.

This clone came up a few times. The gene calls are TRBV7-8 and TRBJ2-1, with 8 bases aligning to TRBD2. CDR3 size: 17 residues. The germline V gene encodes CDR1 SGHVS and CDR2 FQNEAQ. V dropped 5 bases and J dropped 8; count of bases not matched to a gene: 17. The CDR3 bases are TGTGCCAGCAGCCCGCGTTGGGCGGGAGGTTTGGTTGATGAGCAGTTCTTC. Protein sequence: CASSPRWAGGLVDEQFF. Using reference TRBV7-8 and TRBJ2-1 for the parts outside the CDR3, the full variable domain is GAGVSQSPRYKVAKRGQDVALRCDPISGHVSLFWYQQALGQGPEFLTYFQNEAQLDKSGLPSDRFFAERPEGSVSTLKIQRTQQEDSAVYLCASSPRWAGGLVDEQFFGPGTRLTVL.

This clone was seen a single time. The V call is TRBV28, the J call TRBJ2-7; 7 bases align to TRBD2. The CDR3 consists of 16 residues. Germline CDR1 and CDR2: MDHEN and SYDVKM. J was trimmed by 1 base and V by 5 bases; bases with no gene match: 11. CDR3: CASSLGGLGSSYEQYF. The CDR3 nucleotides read TGTGCCAGCAGTCTGGGAGGGTTAGGATCATCCTACGAGCAGTACTTC.

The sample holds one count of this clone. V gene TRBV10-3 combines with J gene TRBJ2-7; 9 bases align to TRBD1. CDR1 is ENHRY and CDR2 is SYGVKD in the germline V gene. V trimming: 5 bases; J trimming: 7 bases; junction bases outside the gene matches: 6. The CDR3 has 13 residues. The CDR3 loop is CAISNSGTGEQYF. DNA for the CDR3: TGTGCCATCAGTAATTCCGGGACAGGGGAGCAGTACTTC.

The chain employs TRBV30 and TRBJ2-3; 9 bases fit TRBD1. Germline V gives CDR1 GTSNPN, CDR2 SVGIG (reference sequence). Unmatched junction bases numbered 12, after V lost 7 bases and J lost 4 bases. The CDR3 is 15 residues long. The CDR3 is CAFDLQGAFADTQYF. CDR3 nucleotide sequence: TGTGCCTTCGACCTACAGGGGGCCTTTGCAGATACGCAGTATTTT.

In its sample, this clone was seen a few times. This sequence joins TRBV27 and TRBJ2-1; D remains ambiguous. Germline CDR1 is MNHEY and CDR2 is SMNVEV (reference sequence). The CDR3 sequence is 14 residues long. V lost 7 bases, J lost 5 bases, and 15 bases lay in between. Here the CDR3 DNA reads TGTGCCAGCAACCGACTGCCGTCAAACAATGAGCAGTTCTTC. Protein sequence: CASNRLPSNNEQFF.

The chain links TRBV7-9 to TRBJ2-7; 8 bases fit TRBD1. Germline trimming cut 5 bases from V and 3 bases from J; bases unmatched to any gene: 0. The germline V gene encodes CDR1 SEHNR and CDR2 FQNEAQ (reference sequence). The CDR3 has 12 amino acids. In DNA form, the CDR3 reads TGTGCCAGCAGCGACAGGGGCTACGAGCAGTACTTC. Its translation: CASSDRGYEQYF.

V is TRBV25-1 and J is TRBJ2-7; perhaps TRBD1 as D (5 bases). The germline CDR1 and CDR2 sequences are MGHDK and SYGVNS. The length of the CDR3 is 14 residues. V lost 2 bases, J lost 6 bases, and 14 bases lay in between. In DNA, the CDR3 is TGTGCCAGCAGTGAAATGGGCAGGGTCGGCGAGCAGTACTTC. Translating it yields CASSEMGRVGEQYF.

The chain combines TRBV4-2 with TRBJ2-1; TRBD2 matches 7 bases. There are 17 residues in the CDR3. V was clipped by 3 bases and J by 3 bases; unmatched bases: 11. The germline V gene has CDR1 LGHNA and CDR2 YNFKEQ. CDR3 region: CASSHPPSGTLYNEQFF. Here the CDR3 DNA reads TGTGCCAGCAGCCACCCCCCCAGCGGGACCCTCTACAATGAGCAGTTCTTC.

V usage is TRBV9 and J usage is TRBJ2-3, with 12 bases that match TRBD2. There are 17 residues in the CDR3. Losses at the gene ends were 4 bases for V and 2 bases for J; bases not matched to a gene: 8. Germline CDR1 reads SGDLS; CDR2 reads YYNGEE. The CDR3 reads CASSSRLAGAHTDTQYF. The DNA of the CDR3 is TGTGCCAGCAGCTCGCGACTAGCGGGAGCCCACACAGATACGCAGTATTTT.

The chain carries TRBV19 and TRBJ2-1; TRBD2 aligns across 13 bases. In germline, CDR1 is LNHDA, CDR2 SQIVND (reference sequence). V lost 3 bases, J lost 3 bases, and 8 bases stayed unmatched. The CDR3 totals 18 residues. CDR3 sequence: CASSIHGLAGDFYNEQFF. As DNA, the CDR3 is TGTGCCAGTAGTATCCATGGACTAGCGGGGGATTTCTACAATGAGCAGTTCTTC. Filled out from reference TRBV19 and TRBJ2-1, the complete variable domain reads DGGITQSPKYLFRKEGQNVTLSCEQNLNHDAMYWYRQDPGQGLRLIYYSQIVNDFQKGDIAEGYSVSREKKESFPLTVTSAQKNPTAFYLCASSIHGLAGDFYNEQFFGPGTRLTVL.

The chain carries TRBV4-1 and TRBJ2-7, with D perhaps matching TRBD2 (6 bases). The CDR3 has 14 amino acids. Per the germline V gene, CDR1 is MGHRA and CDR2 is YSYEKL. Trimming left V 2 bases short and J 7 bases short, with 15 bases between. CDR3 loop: CASSQLAIGGEQYF. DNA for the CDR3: TGCGCCAGCAGCCAACTAGCGATTGGGGGAGAGCAGTACTTC.

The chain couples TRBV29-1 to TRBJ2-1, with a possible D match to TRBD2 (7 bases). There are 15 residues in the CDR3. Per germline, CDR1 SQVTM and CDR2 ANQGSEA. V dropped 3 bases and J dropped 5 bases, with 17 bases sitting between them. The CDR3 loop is CSVDLGASGDNEQFF. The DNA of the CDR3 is TGCAGCGTTGACCTGGGGGCTAGCGGTGACAATGAGCAGTTCTTC.

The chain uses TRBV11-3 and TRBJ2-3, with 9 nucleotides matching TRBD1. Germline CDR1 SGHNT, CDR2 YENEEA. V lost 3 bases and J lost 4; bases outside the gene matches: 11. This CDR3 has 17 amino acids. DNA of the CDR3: TGTGCCAGCAGCTTCATACCGGGACAGGGATATTCAGATACGCAGTATTTT. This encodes CASSFIPGQGYSDTQYF.

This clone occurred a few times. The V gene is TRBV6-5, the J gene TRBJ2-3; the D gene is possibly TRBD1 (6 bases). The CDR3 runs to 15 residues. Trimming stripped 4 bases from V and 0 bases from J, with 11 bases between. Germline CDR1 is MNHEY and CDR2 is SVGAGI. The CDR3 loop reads CASSLQGYSTDTQYF. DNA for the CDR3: TGTGCCAGCAGTTTACAGGGCTATAGCACAGATACGCAGTATTTT.

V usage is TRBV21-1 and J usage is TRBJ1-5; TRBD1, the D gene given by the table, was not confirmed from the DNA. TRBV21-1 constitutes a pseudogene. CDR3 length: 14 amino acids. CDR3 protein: CASSNGQSIQPQHF. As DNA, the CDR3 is TGTGCCAGCAGCAACGGACAGTCGATTCAGCCCCAGCATTTT.

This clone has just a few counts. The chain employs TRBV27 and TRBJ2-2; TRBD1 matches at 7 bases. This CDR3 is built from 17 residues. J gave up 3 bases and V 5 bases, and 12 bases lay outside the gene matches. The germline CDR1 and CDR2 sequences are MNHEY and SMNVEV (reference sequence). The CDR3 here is CASSRDRDPVDTGELFF. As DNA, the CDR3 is TGTGCCAGCAGTCGTGACAGGGACCCGGTAGACACCGGGGAGCTGTTTTTT.

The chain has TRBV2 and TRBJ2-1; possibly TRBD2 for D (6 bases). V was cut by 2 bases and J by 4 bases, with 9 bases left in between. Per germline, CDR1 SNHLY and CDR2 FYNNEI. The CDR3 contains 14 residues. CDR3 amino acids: CASSELARYNEQFF. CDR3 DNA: TGTGCCAGCAGTGAACTAGCGAGGTACAATGAGCAGTTCTTC.

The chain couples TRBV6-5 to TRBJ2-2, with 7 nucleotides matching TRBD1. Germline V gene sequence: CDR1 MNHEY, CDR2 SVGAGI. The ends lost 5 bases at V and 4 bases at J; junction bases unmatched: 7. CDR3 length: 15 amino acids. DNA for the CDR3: TGTGCCAGCAGTACCCGACAGGGTGCCACCGGGGAGCTGTTTTTT. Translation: CASSTRQGATGELFF.

The CDR3 region has the DNA TGCGCCAGCAGCCCCCGTGGACAGGGGGCGCGGAATGAGCAGTTCTTC. Its translation is CASSPRGQGARNEQFF. This rearrangement joins TRBV4-3 to TRBJ2-1, with 11 bases identical to TRBD1. The CDR3 is 16 residues long. Germline V CDR1 and CDR2: LGHNA, YSLEER. The junction had 9 bases not matched to a gene; V was cut back by 4 bases and J by 7 bases.

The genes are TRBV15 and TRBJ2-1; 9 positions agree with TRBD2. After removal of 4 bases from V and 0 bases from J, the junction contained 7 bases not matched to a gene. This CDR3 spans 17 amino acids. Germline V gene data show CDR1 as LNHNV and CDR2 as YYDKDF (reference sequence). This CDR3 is CATSIERGDHSYNEQFF. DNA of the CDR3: TGTGCCACCAGCATTGAGCGGGGGGACCACTCCTACAATGAGCAGTTCTTC.

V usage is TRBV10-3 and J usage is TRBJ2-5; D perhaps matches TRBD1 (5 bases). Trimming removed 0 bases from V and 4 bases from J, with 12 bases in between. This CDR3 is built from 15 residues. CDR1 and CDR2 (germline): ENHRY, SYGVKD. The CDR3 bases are TGTGCCATCAGTGAGTCGGTCGGCAGGGCAGAGACCCAGTACTTC. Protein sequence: CAISESVGRAETQYF.

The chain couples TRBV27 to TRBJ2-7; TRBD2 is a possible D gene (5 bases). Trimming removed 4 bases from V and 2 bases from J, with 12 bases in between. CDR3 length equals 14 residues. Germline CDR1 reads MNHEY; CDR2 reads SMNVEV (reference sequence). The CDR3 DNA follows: TGTGCCAGCAGTTCCCCCGGGGTACCCTACGAGCAGTACTTC. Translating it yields CASSSPGVPYEQYF.

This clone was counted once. The CDR3 DNA reads as TGTGCCAGCAGTGAGACAGGGGGCACTGAAGCTTTCTTT. It yields the protein CASSETGGTEAFF. The chain links TRBV27 to TRBJ1-1; 9 bases agree with TRBD1. The CDR3 extends over 13 amino acids. The junction had 2 bases not matched to a gene; V was cut back by 5 bases and J by 4 bases. Germline values: CDR1 MNHEY, CDR2 SMNVEV (reference sequence).

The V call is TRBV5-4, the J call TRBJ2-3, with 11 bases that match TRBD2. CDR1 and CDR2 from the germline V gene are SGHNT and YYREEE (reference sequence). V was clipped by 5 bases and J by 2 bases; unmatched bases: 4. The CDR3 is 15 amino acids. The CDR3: CASSASGRPTDTQYF. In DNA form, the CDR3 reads TGTGCCAGCAGTGCTAGCGGGAGGCCCACAGATACGCAGTATTTT. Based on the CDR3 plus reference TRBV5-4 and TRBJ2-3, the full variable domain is ETGVTQSPTHLIKTRGQQVTLRCSSQSGHNTVSWYQQALGQGPQFIFQYYREEENGRGNFPPRFSGLQFPNYSSELNVNALELDDSALYLCASSASGRPTDTQYFGPGTRLTVL.

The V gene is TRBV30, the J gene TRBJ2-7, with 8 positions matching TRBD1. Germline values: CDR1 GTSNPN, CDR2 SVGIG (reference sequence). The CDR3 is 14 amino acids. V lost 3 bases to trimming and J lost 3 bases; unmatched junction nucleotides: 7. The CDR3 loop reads CAWSLQGAVYEQYF. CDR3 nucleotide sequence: TGTGCCTGGAGCCTCCAGGGGGCGGTCTACGAGCAGTACTTC.

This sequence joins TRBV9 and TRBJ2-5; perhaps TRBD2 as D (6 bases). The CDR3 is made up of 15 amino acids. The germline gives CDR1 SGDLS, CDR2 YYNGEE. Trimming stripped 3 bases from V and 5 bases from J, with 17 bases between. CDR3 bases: TGTGCCAGCAGCGGAGGGAAGGGAGGCGAGGAGACCCAGTACTTC. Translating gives CASSGGKGGEETQYF.

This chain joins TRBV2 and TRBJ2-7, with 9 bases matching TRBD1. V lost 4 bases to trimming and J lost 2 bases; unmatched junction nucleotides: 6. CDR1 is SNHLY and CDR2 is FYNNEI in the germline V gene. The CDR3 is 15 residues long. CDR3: CASSGGQGRAYEQYF. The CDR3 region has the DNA TGTGCCAGCAGTGGGGGACAGGGCAGGGCCTACGAGCAGTACTTC.